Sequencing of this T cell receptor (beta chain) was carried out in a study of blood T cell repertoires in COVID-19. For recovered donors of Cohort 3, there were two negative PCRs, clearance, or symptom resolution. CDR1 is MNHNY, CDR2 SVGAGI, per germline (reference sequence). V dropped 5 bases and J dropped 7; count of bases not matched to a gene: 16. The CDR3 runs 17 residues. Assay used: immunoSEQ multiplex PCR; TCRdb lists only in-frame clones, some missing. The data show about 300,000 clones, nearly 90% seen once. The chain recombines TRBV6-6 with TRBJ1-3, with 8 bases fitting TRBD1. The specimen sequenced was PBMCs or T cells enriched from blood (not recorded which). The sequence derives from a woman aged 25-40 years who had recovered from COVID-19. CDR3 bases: TGTGCCAGCAGTCCCGGCTGGACAGGGATCCTACGGAACACCATATATTTT. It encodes CASSPGWTGILRNTIYF.